The entry that follows covers one T cell receptor beta chain sequence. Its antigen is still unknown. A much larger clone lies one base from this, so it may be a read error. A second PCR, run for about 6 to 11 cycles, used a sample-barcoded 5' primer plus a J-beta primer mix. TCRdb re-analysed the 5' RACE reads in MiXCR, keeping a single row per CDR3 protein. The table records about 730,000 distinct CDR3 sequences, 35% to 45% of them present only once. The data were obtained in a study of blood T cells in healthy people across ages. Healthy Russian Caucasian donors spanned ages about 6 to 100 years. General study points: Among long-lived donors, naive CD4+ cells were more numerous and diversity higher than in aged donors. As age increased, TCR beta diversity per million T cells fell in a roughly linear fashion.

V was clipped by 3 bases and J by 3 bases, with 11 bases between them. The CDR3 spans 14 residues. CDR1 and CDR2 from the germline V gene are LGHNA and YNFKEQ. This clonotype originated in a woman aged 60-70 years in good health. The sample was blood. This sequence joins TRBV4-2 and TRBJ2-5; no clear D gene. Here the CDR3 reads CASSHELTEETQYF. CDR3 in DNA: TGTGCCAGCAGCCACGAATTGACCGAAGAGACCCAGTACTTC.